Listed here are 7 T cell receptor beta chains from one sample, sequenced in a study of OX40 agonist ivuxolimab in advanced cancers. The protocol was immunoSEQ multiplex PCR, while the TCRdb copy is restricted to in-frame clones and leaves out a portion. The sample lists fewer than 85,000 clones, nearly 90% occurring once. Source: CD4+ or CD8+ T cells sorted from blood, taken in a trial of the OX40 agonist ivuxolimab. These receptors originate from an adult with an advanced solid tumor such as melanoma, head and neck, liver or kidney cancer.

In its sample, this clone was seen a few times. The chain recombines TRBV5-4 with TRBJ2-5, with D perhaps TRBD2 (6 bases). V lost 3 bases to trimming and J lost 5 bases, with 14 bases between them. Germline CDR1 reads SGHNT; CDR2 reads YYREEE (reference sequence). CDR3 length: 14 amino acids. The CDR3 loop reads CASSSGLARETQYF. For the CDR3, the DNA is TGTGCCAGCAGCTCGGGACTCGCCCGGGAGACCCAGTACTTC.

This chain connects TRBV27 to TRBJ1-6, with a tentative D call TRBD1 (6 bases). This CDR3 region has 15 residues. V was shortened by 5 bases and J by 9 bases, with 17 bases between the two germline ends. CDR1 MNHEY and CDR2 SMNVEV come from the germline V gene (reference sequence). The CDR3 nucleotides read TGTGCCAGCAGTCCGACAGGAGGGAACGGTTCACCCCTCCACTTT. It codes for CASSPTGGNGSPLHF.

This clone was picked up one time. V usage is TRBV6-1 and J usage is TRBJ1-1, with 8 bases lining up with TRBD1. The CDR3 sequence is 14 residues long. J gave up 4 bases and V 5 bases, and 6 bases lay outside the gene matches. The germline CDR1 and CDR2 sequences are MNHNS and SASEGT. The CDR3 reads CASSRQGSFTEAFF. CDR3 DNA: TGTGCCAGCAGTCGACAGGGGAGCTTCACTGAAGCTTTCTTT.

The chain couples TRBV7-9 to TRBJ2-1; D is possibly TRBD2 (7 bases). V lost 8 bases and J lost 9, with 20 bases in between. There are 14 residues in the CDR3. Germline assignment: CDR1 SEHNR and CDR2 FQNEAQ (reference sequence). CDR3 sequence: CASQLGGRESEQFF. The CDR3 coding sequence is TGTGCCAGCCAGCTCGGGGGGCGGGAAAGTGAGCAGTTCTTC.

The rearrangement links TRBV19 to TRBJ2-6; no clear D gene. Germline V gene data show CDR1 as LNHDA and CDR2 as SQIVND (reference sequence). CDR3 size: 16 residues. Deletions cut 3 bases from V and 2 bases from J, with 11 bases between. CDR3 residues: CASSMARYAGANVLTF. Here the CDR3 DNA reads TGTGCCAGTAGTATGGCCCGATACGCTGGGGCCAACGTCCTGACTTTC.

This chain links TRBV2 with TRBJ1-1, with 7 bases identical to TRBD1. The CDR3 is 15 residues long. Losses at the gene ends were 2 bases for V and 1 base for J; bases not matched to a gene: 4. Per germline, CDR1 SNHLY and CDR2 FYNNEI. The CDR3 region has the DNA TGTGCCAGCAGTGAATTGGCAGGGGGGAACACTGAAGCTTTCTTT. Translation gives CASSELAGGNTEAFF.

The CDR3 here is CASSDRTSGESYNEQFF. The CDR3 DNA sequence: TGCGCCAGCAGTGACCGGACTAGCGGGGAGTCCTACAATGAGCAGTTCTTC. The J gene is TRBJ2-1, the V gene TRBV10-1, with TRBD2 matching over 12 bases. V gave up 3 bases and J gave up 1 base; unmatched junction bases: 4. This CDR3 comprises 17 residues. Germline V gene data show CDR1 as WNHNN and CDR2 as SYGVQD (reference sequence).